The 22 T cell receptor beta chains in this list originate from one sample, sequenced in a study of metastatic and nonmetastatic thyroid tumors. TCRdb re-clonotyped the PCR reads via MiXCR. The data contain roughly 40,000 clones, roughly a sixth of them singletons. Treatment of any kind had been given to no patient before thyroid surgery. Specimen: blood. The receptors here all came from a female donor with papillary thyroid cancer or a benign thyroid nodule (not recorded which). Some clones in this sample may be carry-over from other donors' samples.

The V and J genes are TRBV4-1 and TRBJ2-1; D is undetermined. Per germline, CDR1 MGHRA and CDR2 YSYEKL. V dropped 0 bases and J dropped 4 bases, with 13 bases sitting between them. The CDR3 length is 16 residues. The CDR3 nucleotides read TGCGCCAGCAGCCAAGAACCCTCGACAAGGTACAATGAGCAGTTCTTC. It is translated as CASSQEPSTRYNEQFF.

The chain carries TRBV11-2 and TRBJ2-1; possible D gene TRBD1, 6 bases. The CDR3 length is 16 residues. Germline lookup yields CDR1 SGHAT and CDR2 FQNNGV. V was trimmed by 2 bases and J by 0 bases, leaving 11 bases between them. CDR3 protein: CASSLSGRGSYNEQFF. The CDR3 coding sequence is TGTGCCAGCAGCTTATCTGGCAGGGGCTCCTACAATGAGCAGTTCTTC.

This clone has at least ten counts. The genes are TRBV28 and TRBJ1-2; 9 bases fit TRBD1. Germline-derived CDR1 and CDR2 are MDHEN and SYDVKM. V dropped 5 bases and J dropped 8; count of bases not matched to a gene: 6. CDR3 length: 13 residues. This chain's CDR3 is CASSRDRERGYTF. CDR3 nucleotide sequence: TGTGCCAGCAGTAGGGACAGGGAAAGGGGCTACACCTTC.

This clone was observed many times. J is TRBJ2-5 and V is TRBV6-5, with a possible D match to TRBD2 (6 bases). Per germline, CDR1 MNHEY and CDR2 SVGAGI. V was pared by 0 bases and J by 3 bases, with 14 bases between. The CDR3 consists of 16 residues. CDR3 nucleotides: TGTGCCAGCAGTTACTCGGGAGGTGGGATAAAAGAGACCCAGTACTTC. Its protein product is CASSYSGGGIKETQYF.

There are many counts of this clone. The chain joins TRBV9 to TRBJ2-3; the D gene is possibly TRBD2 (5 bases). Trimming left V 1 base short and J 4 bases short, with 10 bases between. CDR1 and CDR2 from the germline V gene are SGDLS and YYNGEE. This CDR3 contains 14 residues. CDR3 bases: TGTGCCAGCAGCGTATCTAGCTTGGCAGATACGCAGTATTTT. This gives the protein CASSVSSLADTQYF.

This clone was counted many times. Different DNA sequences within this sample yield the same CDR3. CDR3 DNA: TGCGCCAGCAGCCAAGGGTACAGGGGGCAGACCACTGAAGCTTTCTTT. It translates to CASSQGYRGQTTEAFF. The V call is TRBV4-1, the J call TRBJ1-1; 9 nucleotides align to TRBD1. From germline, CDR1 is MGHRA and CDR2 YSYEKL. Trimming took 1 base from V and 4 from J; bases not matched to a gene: 7. This CDR3 contains 16 residues.

This clone was picked up many times. The chain carries TRBV6-5 and TRBJ2-5; D is perhaps TRBD1 or TRBD2 (6 bases each). Germline CDR1 and CDR2: MNHEY and SVGAGI. Trimming took 0 bases from V and 2 from J, leaving 13 bases between them. The CDR3 is made up of 16 amino acids. For the CDR3, the DNA is TGTGCCAGCAGTTACTCAGGCACAGGGAGGCAAGAGACCCAGTACTTC. Protein product: CASSYSGTGRQETQYF.

This clone was seen many times. The chain employs TRBV20-1 and TRBJ1-5; unclear D gene. Trimming left V 7 bases short and J 1 base short, with 11 bases between. CDR3 length: 13 amino acids. Germline CDR1 reads DFQATT; CDR2 reads SNEGSKA (reference sequence). In nucleotides, the CDR3 is TGCAGTGTCGGATCGGTAAGCAATCAGCCCCAGCATTTT. Translated, it gives CSVGSVSNQPQHF.

Ten or more counts support this clone. This sequence joins TRBV29-1 and TRBJ1-4, with 10 nucleotides matching TRBD1. Germline trimming cut 6 bases from V and 5 bases from J; bases unmatched to any gene: 3. Germline CDR1 SQVTM, CDR2 ANQGSEA. This CDR3 has 13 amino acids. The CDR3 nucleotides read TGCAGCGTCCAGGGACAGGGGAATGAAAAACTGTTTTTT. Residues: CSVQGQGNEKLFF.

This clone was counted at least ten times. V usage is TRBV6-4 and J usage is TRBJ2-2, with D perhaps matching TRBD2 (5 bases). The V end was cut by 2 bases, the J end by 7 bases, with 8 bases between. CDR1 is MRHNA and CDR2 is SNTAGT in the germline V gene. This CDR3 region has 13 residues. This CDR3 is CASSDEGGGELFF. The CDR3 DNA sequence: TGTGCCAGCAGTGACGAGGGCGGCGGGGAGCTGTTTTTT.

In this sample, this clone turned up many times. The rearrangement joins TRBV7-3 to TRBJ1-2; tentatively, D is TRBD1 (5 bases). V gave up 0 bases and J gave up 9 bases, with 11 bases separating them. Germline-derived CDR1 and CDR2 are SGHTA and FQGTGA. This CDR3 spans 13 amino acids. The CDR3 here is CASSLTPQGSYTF. The DNA of the CDR3 is TGTGCCAGCAGCTTAACCCCCCAGGGTAGCTACACCTTC.

This clone was counted many times. The rearrangement links TRBV28 to TRBJ1-1, with D unclear. The CDR3 totals 14 residues. Per the germline V gene, CDR1 is MDHEN and CDR2 is SYDVKM. V was cut by 1 base and J by 1 base, with 7 bases left in between. As DNA, the CDR3 is TGTGCCAGCAGTTTATTGAGACAGAACACTGAAGCTTTCTTT. Translated, it gives CASSLLRQNTEAFF.

The V gene is TRBV6-1, the J gene TRBJ1-1, with 7 bases aligning to TRBD1. The germline CDR1 and CDR2 sequences are MNHNS and SASEGT. The CDR3 contains 13 residues. V shed 6 bases, J shed 1 base, and the junction held 2 bases outside the gene matches. The CDR3 coding sequence is TGTGCCAGCAGAACAGGGGAGAACACTGAAGCTTTCTTT. It translates to CASRTGENTEAFF.

This clone was counted many times. V usage is TRBV4-1 and J usage is TRBJ2-1; 14 positions match TRBD2. V lost 5 bases and J lost 7; bases outside the gene matches: 4. The CDR3 is made up of 15 amino acids. CDR1 and CDR2 (germline): MGHRA, YSYEKL. The CDR3 reads CASSVWTSGGNEQFF. As DNA, the CDR3 is TGCGCCAGCAGCGTATGGACTAGCGGGGGGAATGAGCAGTTCTTC.

This clone was counted at least ten times. This may be a read error: a much more frequent sequence differs by one nucleotide. Other DNA sequences of this sample code for an identical CDR3. V gene TRBV12-5 combines with J gene TRBJ1-5; D not certain. This CDR3 has 13 amino acids. Germline V CDR1 and CDR2: LGHNT, FRNRAP. The CDR3 loop is CASGSYSNQPQHF. CDR3 bases: TGTGCTAGTGGTTCCTATAGCAACCAGCCCCAGCATTTT.

This clone was detected many times. The gene calls are TRBV15 and TRBJ1-3; 10 bases fit TRBD1. Germline V lookup: CDR1 LNHNV, CDR2 YYDKDF (reference sequence). The length of the CDR3 is 17 residues. The junction had 4 bases not matched to a gene; V was cut back by 0 bases and J by 2 bases. The CDR3 spells CATSRDRTGGTGNTIYF. CDR3 DNA: TGTGCCACCAGCAGAGACCGGACAGGGGGGACTGGAAACACCATATATTTT.

Ten or more counts support this clone. The chain is built from TRBV29-1 and TRBJ1-1; D is unclear. The CDR3 is 11 residues long. Trimming stripped 4 bases from V and 5 bases from J, with 8 bases between. CDR1 and CDR2 from the germline V gene are SQVTM and ANQGSEA. The CDR3 bases are TGCAGCGTTGGAGGGTGGACTGAAGCTTTCTTT. It encodes CSVGGWTEAFF.

The chain is built from TRBV18 and TRBJ1-1; D gene uncertain. The germline V and J ends were trimmed by 8 bases and 1 base, with 11 bases remaining between them. The CDR3 runs to 13 residues. CDR1 and CDR2 from the germline V gene are KGHSH and LQKENI. The CDR3 region is CASARLRNTEAFF. CDR3 nucleotide sequence: TGTGCCAGCGCAAGGCTCAGGAACACTGAAGCTTTCTTT.

This clone showed up many times. V and J are TRBV3-1 and TRBJ2-3, with 8 nucleotides matching TRBD1. V gave up 2 bases and J gave up 5 bases; unmatched junction bases: 3. Germline-derived CDR1 and CDR2 are LGHDT and YNNKEL (reference sequence). This CDR3 has 14 amino acids. CDR3 amino acids: CASSQQGAGDTQYF. In nucleotides, the CDR3 is TGTGCCAGCAGCCAACAGGGGGCGGGAGATACGCAGTATTTT.

This clone was recorded at least ten times. The gene calls are TRBV9 and TRBJ2-1; D is tentatively TRBD1 or TRBD2 (5 bases each). The germline V gene encodes CDR1 SGDLS and CDR2 YYNGEE. The CDR3 is 16 amino acids. V was cut by 0 bases and J by 7 bases, with 17 bases left in between. The CDR3 sequence is CASSVVSGRATNEQFF. DNA of the CDR3: TGTGCCAGCAGCGTAGTGTCGGGACGGGCCACGAATGAGCAGTTCTTC. The whole variable domain, remainder taken from reference TRBV9 and TRBJ2-1, is DSGVTQTPKHLITATGQRVTLRCSPRSGDLSVYWYQQSLDQGLQFLIQYYNGEERAKGNILERFSAQQFPDLHSELNLSSLELGDSALYFCASSVVSGRATNEQFFGPGTRLTVL.

J is TRBJ2-2 and V is TRBV7-9, with unresolved D. Trimming cost V 5 bases and J 6 bases, with 13 bases left between them. CDR1 and CDR2 from the germline V gene are SEHNR and FQNEAQ (reference sequence). CDR3 length: 14 amino acids. The CDR3 reads CASSLGYLSGELFF. Here the CDR3 DNA reads TGTGCCAGCAGCCTAGGGTATCTCTCCGGGGAGCTGTTTTTT.

This clone was detected a few times. The same CDR3 arises from other DNA sequences in this sample as well. V gene TRBV28 combines with J gene TRBJ2-7, with D possibly being TRBD1 or TRBD2 (7 bases each). The V gene lost 2 bases and the J gene lost 7 bases, with 12 bases spanning the gap. The CDR3 sequence is 13 residues long. Germline CDR1 reads MDHEN; CDR2 reads SYDVKM. The CDR3 protein is CASSLGTAGEQYF. CDR3 nucleotide sequence: TGTGCCAGCAGTTTAGGGACAGCGGGGGAGCAGTACTTC.